This T cell receptor beta chain is drawn from a study of T-cell reconstitution after alpha-beta-depleted transplantation in children. Unique molecular identifiers were used in preparing the TCRbeta library. One entry per CDR3 protein results from TCRdb running MiXCR on the PCR reads. This sample has hundreds of thousands of distinct CDR3 sequences; about an eighth occur once, and the top ten carry around 2.2%. This clonotype has just a few counts. Its antigen is unidentified. This CDR3 is built from 15 residues. General study points: Newly made T cells mostly supplied T-cell counts and diversity one year after transplant. It was surviving recipient T cells and thymic progenitors that gave some patients high TCRbeta diversity at day 60. Approximately two months post-transplant, alpha-beta T cells reportedly originated from several hundred expanded graft clones.

The chain recombines TRBV21-1 with TRBJ1-4; TRBD1 is the table's D call and was not checked against the DNA. TRBV21-1 corresponds to a pseudogene. This clonotype originated in a male patient under 18 who had a stem cell transplant for acute myeloid leukemia, so the T cells may come from the graft donor. The sequences come from PBMCs, mostly from graft donor cells, collected 360 days after TCRalphabeta/CD19-depleted stem cell transplant. In DNA form, the CDR3 reads TGTGCCAGCAGGTTCTACAGGGGGCAGTATGAAAAACTGTTTTTT. It specifies CASRFYRGQYEKLFF.